The text below deals with one TCR beta chain. Its matching antigen is unknown. Sequenced by immunoSEQ multiplex PCR; TCRdb stores in-frame clones only, minus some. Of 100,000 to 150,000 clones in the sample, approximately 90% were seen once. This CDR3 comprises 17 residues. Germline assignment: CDR1 ENHRY and CDR2 SYGVKD. V gave up 2 bases and J gave up 3 bases; unmatched junction bases: 9. These data originate in a study of T cell responses to AZD1222 COVID-19 vaccine. Study results and limitations: Donors, mostly white British, included more females; clonal diversity was possibly underestimated. Sampling that yielded the repertoires occurred only after the peak T cell response. Distributed over spike, vaccine-associated CD4 TCRs predominated at 160-218 and 743-854.

This chain connects TRBV10-3 to TRBJ2-1, with 8 bases aligning to TRBD2. The sample was peripheral blood, taken on day 0 of AZD1222 vaccination. This sequence originates from an adult in good health. The CDR3 protein is CAISELPREALYNEQFF. DNA for the CDR3: TGTGCCATCAGTGAGCTACCGCGGGAGGCTCTCTACAATGAGCAGTTCTTC.